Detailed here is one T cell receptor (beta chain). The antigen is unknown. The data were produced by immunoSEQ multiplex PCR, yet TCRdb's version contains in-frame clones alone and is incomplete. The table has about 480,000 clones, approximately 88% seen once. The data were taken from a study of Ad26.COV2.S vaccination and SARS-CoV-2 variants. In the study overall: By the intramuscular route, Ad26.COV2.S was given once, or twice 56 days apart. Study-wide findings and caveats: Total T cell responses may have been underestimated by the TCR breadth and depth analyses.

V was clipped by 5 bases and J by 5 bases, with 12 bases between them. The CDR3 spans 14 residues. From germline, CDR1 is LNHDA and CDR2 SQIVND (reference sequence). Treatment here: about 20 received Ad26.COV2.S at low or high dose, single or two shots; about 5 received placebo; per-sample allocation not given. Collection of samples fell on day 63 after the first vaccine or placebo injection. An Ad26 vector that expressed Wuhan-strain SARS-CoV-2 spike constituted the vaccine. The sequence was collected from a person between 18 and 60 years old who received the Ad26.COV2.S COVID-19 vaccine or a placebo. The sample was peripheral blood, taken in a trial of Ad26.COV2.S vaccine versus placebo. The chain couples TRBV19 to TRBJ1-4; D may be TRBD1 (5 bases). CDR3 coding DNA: TGTGCCAGTAGTGTATTCGGGGGGAATGAAAAACTGTTTTTT. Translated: CASSVFGGNEKLFF. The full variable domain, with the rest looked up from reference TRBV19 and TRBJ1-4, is DGGITQSPKYLFRKEGQNVTLSCEQNLNHDAMYWYRQDPGQGLRLIYYSQIVNDFQKGDIAEGYSVSREKKESFPLTVTSAQKNPTAFYLCASSVFGGNEKLFFGSGTQLSVL.